These 26 T cell receptor beta chains came from one sample sequenced in a study of shared clonotypes between healthy human individuals. The data were produced by immunoSEQ multiplex PCR, yet TCRdb's version contains in-frame clones alone and is incomplete. The sample includes more than 1,200,000 clones, approximately 98.5% of them seen just once. Sequences were obtained from naive CD4+ T cells sorted from blood. Documented subset: CD45RA+ positively selected. Source of these receptors: a man aged 30-40 years in good health.

The chain carries TRBV11-2 and TRBJ2-1; D uncertain. This CDR3 has 13 residues. Germline assignment: CDR1 SGHAT and CDR2 FQNNGV. The ends were cut back, 8 bases at V and 5 bases at J, with 13 bases in the middle. CDR3 nucleotides: TGTGCCAGCGCCCGTGGCGCCAACAATGAGCAGTTCTTC. Its translation: CASARGANNEQFF.

V is TRBV28 and J is TRBJ2-7; 9 bases map to TRBD1. The V gene end was trimmed by 6 bases and the J gene end by 5 bases; junction bases not matched to a gene: 11. Germline-derived CDR1 and CDR2 are MDHEN and SYDVKM. The CDR3 spans 15 residues. The CDR3 DNA sequence: TGTGCCAGCAGCCAGCACGGGACAGGGATAAACGAGCAGTACTTC. Its translation: CASSQHGTGINEQYF.

The rearrangement links TRBV29-1 to TRBJ2-5; TRBD1 agrees at 10 bases. The CDR3 consists of 17 residues. The germline V gene has CDR1 SQVTM and CDR2 ANQGSEA. The junction had 14 bases not matched to a gene; V was cut back by 3 bases and J by 4 bases. CDR3 sequence reads: CSVEHDLSGQGRETQYF. Written as DNA, the CDR3 is TGCAGCGTTGAGCATGACTTATCGGGACAGGGGAGAGAGACCCAGTACTTC.

The chain links TRBV29-1 to TRBJ2-7; 7 bases agree with TRBD2. The CDR3 contains 11 residues. Germline lookup yields CDR1 SQVTM and CDR2 ANQGSEA. V shed 7 bases, J shed 3 bases, and the junction held 3 bases outside the gene matches. The CDR3 loop reads CSAQRGYEQYF. CDR3 nucleotides: TGCAGCGCCCAGCGGGGCTACGAGCAGTACTTC.

DNA of the CDR3: TGTGCCAGCAGCCCCCGCGGGGACACCTACGAGCAGTACTTC. It translates to CASSPRGDTYEQYF. The chain recombines TRBV11-2 with TRBJ2-7; D could derive from TRBD1 or TRBD2 (6 bases each). CDR3 length equals 14 residues. V was shortened by 5 bases and J by 2 bases, with 13 bases between the two germline ends. From germline, CDR1 is SGHAT and CDR2 FQNNGV.

CDR3 residues: CASSNLPGPGETQYF. Here the CDR3 DNA reads TGTGCCAGCAGCAACCTCCCCGGGCCAGGGGAGACCCAGTACTTC. J is TRBJ2-5 and V is TRBV5-4, with a possible D match to TRBD1 (5 bases). Between the trimmed V and J ends, which lost 4 bases and 5 bases, there was a span of 18 bases. The CDR3 is made up of 15 amino acids. Germline values: CDR1 SGHNT, CDR2 YYREEE (reference sequence).

The chain recombines TRBV5-4 with TRBJ2-7; D perhaps matches TRBD1 (7 bases). The V end was cut by 1 base, the J end by 5 bases, with 19 bases between. CDR3 length: 16 amino acids. Germline values: CDR1 SGHNT, CDR2 YYREEE (reference sequence). CDR3: CASSLIFRQGGDEQYF. CDR3 DNA: TGTGCCAGCAGCTTGATATTCCGACAGGGAGGTGACGAGCAGTACTTC. Together with reference TRBV5-4 and TRBJ2-7, the CDR3 gives the full variable domain: ETGVTQSPTHLIKTRGQQVTLRCSSQSGHNTVSWYQQALGQGPQFIFQYYREEENGRGNFPPRFSGLQFPNYSSELNVNALELDDSALYLCASSLIFRQGGDEQYFGPGTRLTVT.

A word on this clone: Other DNA sequences from this sample encode an identical CDR3 as well. V is TRBV6-5 and J is TRBJ2-7; D remains unclear. CDR3 length: 14 residues. Germline CDR1 MNHEY, CDR2 SVGAGI. Trimming took 2 bases from V and 0 from J, leaving 8 bases between them. The CDR3 loop is CASSYSGSSYEQYF. Here the CDR3 DNA reads TGTGCCAGCAGTTACAGTGGAAGCTCCTACGAGCAGTACTTC.

The V and J genes are TRBV2 and TRBJ1-3; D remains ambiguous. The CDR3 is 17 amino acids. The germline V gene has CDR1 SNHLY and CDR2 FYNNEI. V shed 4 bases and J shed 0 bases, with 16 bases lying between them. CDR3 DNA: TGTGCCAGCAGTGTGCTGAGGCAGCGCCTCTCTGGAAACACCATATATTTT. It translates to CASSVLRQRLSGNTIYF.

J is TRBJ2-1 and V is TRBV7-2, with TRBD2 identical over 10 bases. V lost 3 bases and J lost 4; bases outside the gene matches: 3. Germline assignment: CDR1 SGHTA and CDR2 FQGNSA. This CDR3 region has 15 residues. CDR3 coding DNA: TGTGCCAGCAGCTTTCGGACTAGCGGTTACAATGAGCAGTTCTTC. This encodes CASSFRTSGYNEQFF.

The CDR3 reads CASTHDTGELFF. DNA of the CDR3: TGTGCCAGCACCCATGACACCGGGGAGCTGTTTTTT. This sequence joins TRBV7-2 and TRBJ2-2; D uncertain. The ends were cut back, 7 bases at V and 3 bases at J, with 6 bases in the middle. Germline lookup yields CDR1 SGHTA and CDR2 FQGNSA. The CDR3 extends over 12 amino acids. The full variable domain, rest sourced from reference TRBV7-2 and TRBJ2-2, is GAGVSQSPSNKVTEKGKDVELRCDPISGHTALYWYRQSLGQGLEFLIYFQGNSAPDKSGLPSDRFSAERTGGSVSTLTIQRTQQEDSAVYLCASTHDTGELFFGEGSRLTVL.

The chain has TRBV6-1 and TRBJ2-7; D is unresolved. The CDR3 is 15 residues long. V was pared by 0 bases and J by 3 bases, with 12 bases between. Germline V gives CDR1 MNHNS, CDR2 SASEGT. The CDR3 is CASSEALSAFYEQYF. Here the CDR3 DNA reads TGTGCCAGCAGTGAAGCGCTAAGTGCCTTCTACGAGCAGTACTTC.

With respect to this clone: This same CDR3 is encoded by further DNA sequences in the sample. V and J are TRBV9 and TRBJ2-3; D gene ambiguous. The CDR3 covers 13 residues. Germline CDR1 is SGDLS and CDR2 is YYNGEE. Trimming cost V 1 base and J 1 base, with 4 bases left between them. The CDR3 sequence: CASSVRGTDTQYF. The CDR3, as DNA: TGTGCCAGCAGCGTAAGGGGCACAGATACGCAGTATTTT.

The V gene is TRBV30, the J gene TRBJ2-7; 12 positions agree with TRBD2. The ends lost 1 base at V and 1 base at J; junction bases unmatched: 2. Germline CDR1 and CDR2: GTSNPN and SVGIG (reference sequence). The CDR3 covers 15 residues. The CDR3 region is CAWSGTSGTSYEQYF. In nucleotides, the CDR3 is TGTGCCTGGAGTGGGACTAGCGGGACGTCCTACGAGCAGTACTTC.

The J gene is TRBJ2-7, the V gene TRBV28, with TRBD2 matching 9 bases. Germline V lookup: CDR1 MDHEN, CDR2 SYDVKM. The CDR3 runs to 14 residues. V shed 2 bases and J 2 bases; nucleotides not matched to a gene: 1. CDR3 in DNA: TGTGCCAGCAGTTTACCTAGCGGGGCCTACGAGCAGTACTTC. Translation gives CASSLPSGAYEQYF.

The rearrangement links TRBV18 to TRBJ2-5; D perhaps matches TRBD2 (6 bases). The CDR3 is 16 amino acids. V was shortened by 4 bases and J by 3 bases, with 18 bases between the two germline ends. Germline CDR1 is KGHSH and CDR2 is LQKENI. The DNA for the CDR3 is TGTGCCAGCTCACTCTATTTAGGGACTTGGAAAGAGACCCAGTACTTC. As protein: CASSLYLGTWKETQYF. Looking up the rest from reference TRBV18 and TRBJ2-5 gives the full variable domain: NAGVMQNPRHLVRRRGQEARLRCSPMKGHSHVYWYRQLPEEGLKFMVYLQKENIIDESGMPKERFSAEFPKEGPSILRIQQVVRGDSAAYFCASSLYLGTWKETQYFGPGTRLLVL.

About this clone: This sample includes further DNA sequences coding for the same CDR3. The V call is TRBV29-1, the J call TRBJ2-7; 10 bases align to TRBD1. J lost 3 bases, V lost 4 bases, and 0 bases had no gene match. The CDR3 contains 12 residues. Germline CDR1 and CDR2: SQVTM and ANQGSEA. CDR3 in amino acids: CSVGTGGYEQYF. CDR3 sequence (DNA): TGCAGCGTTGGGACAGGGGGCTACGAGCAGTACTTC.

The genes are TRBV5-1 and TRBJ2-1; tentative D call: TRBD1 (5 bases). This CDR3 region has 14 residues. V lost 5 bases and J 3 bases, leaving 12 bases between the germline ends. From germline, CDR1 is SGHRS and CDR2 YFSETQ. The CDR3 reads CASSVRTFYNEQFF. CDR3 DNA: TGCGCCAGCAGTGTTAGGACATTCTACAATGAGCAGTTCTTC.

V and J are TRBV6-4 and TRBJ2-1, with 9 bases fitting TRBD1. J gave up 7 bases and V 4 bases, and 2 bases lay outside the gene matches. This CDR3 has 13 residues. Germline CDR1 and CDR2: MRHNA and SNTAGT. The CDR3 DNA reads TGTGCCAGCAGTGTCGACAGGGGGAATGAGCAGTTCTTC. This codes for CASSVDRGNEQFF.

The chain uses TRBV7-9 and TRBJ2-6, with 16 bases fitting TRBD2. The CDR3 has 19 residues. Germline V CDR1 and CDR2: SEHNR, FQNEAQ (reference sequence). V trimming: 3 bases; J trimming: 4 bases; junction bases outside the gene matches: 6. For the CDR3, the DNA is TGTGCCAGCAGCTTGGGGACTAGCGGGAGGGCGAAAGGGGCCAACGTCCTGACTTTC. Protein product: CASSLGTSGRAKGANVLTF.

CDR3 DNA sequence: TGTGCCAGCAGCTTGGGGCTGGGGAAGAAGACAGATACGCAGTATTTT. It codes for CASSLGLGKKTDTQYF. The chain joins TRBV5-4 to TRBJ2-3, with no clear D. V was cut by 0 bases and J by 3 bases, with 14 bases left in between. Germline CDR1 reads SGHNT; CDR2 reads YYREEE (reference sequence). The CDR3 is 16 amino acids. Together with reference TRBV5-4 and TRBJ2-3, the CDR3 gives the full variable domain: ETGVTQSPTHLIKTRGQQVTLRCSSQSGHNTVSWYQQALGQGPQFIFQYYREEENGRGNFPPRFSGLQFPNYSSELNVNALELDDSALYLCASSLGLGKKTDTQYFGPGTRLTVL.

This clone has just one count. J is TRBJ1-3 and V is TRBV9; D is perhaps TRBD1 (5 bases). Trimming stripped 2 bases from V and 0 bases from J, with 9 bases between. CDR1 is SGDLS, CDR2 YYNGEE, per germline. The CDR3 totals 15 residues. The CDR3, as DNA: TGTGCCAGCAGCGTTACCGGGACCTCTGGAAACACCATATATTTT. It codes for CASSVTGTSGNTIYF.

V and J are TRBV12-5 and TRBJ2-5; the match to TRBD2 covers 12 bases. Trimming removed 0 bases from V and 3 bases from J; junction bases left unmatched: 5. CDR1 is LGHNT and CDR2 is FRNRAP in the germline V gene. The CDR3 contains 17 residues. The CDR3 protein is CASGLVMRTSGEETQYF. The DNA of the CDR3 is TGTGCTAGTGGTTTGGTAATGCGGACTAGCGGGGAAGAGACCCAGTACTTC.

The DNA for the CDR3 is TGTGCCAGCAGCTTGGGACTAGCGTCTAGCACAGATACGCAGTATTTT. Translating it yields CASSLGLASSTDTQYF. The chain links TRBV5-4 to TRBJ2-3, with TRBD2 matching over 8 bases. CDR1 and CDR2 from the germline V gene are SGHNT and YYREEE (reference sequence). Trimming took 0 bases from V and 0 from J; bases not matched to a gene: 3. This CDR3 has 16 amino acids.

The rearrangement uses TRBV30 and TRBJ1-3; TRBD1 might be the D (5 bases). Germline CDR1 reads GTSNPN; CDR2 reads SVGIG (reference sequence). The CDR3 runs to 15 residues. V lost 4 bases to trimming and J lost 0 bases, with 13 bases between them. CDR3 nucleotide sequence: TGTGCCTGGACGGACGACAGAAGCTCTGGAAACACCATATATTTT. This codes for CAWTDDRSSGNTIYF.

The chain combines TRBV18 with TRBJ1-4, with D unclear. Trimming shortened V by 2 bases and J by 12 bases, and 13 bases separated the two germline ends. Per the germline V gene, CDR1 is KGHSH and CDR2 is LQKENI. This CDR3 region has 13 residues. CDR3 nucleotide sequence: TGTGCCAGCTCACCAGGCCTAAACGAGGAACTGTTTTTT. Translating it yields CASSPGLNEELFF.